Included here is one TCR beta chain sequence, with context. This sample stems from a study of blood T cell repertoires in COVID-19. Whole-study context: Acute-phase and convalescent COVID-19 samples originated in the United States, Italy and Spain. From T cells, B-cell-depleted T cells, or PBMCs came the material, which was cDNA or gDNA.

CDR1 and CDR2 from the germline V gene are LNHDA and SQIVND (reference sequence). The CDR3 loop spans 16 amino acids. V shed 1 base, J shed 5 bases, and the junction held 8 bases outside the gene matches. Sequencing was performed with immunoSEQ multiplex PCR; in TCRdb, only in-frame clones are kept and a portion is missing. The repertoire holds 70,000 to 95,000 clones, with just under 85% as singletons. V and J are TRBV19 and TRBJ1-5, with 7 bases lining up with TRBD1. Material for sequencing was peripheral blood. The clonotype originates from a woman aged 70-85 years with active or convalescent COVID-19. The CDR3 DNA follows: TGTGCCAGTAGTATAGGGACAGGCCTTCAGTATCAGCCCCAGCATTTT. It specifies CASSIGTGLQYQPQHF.